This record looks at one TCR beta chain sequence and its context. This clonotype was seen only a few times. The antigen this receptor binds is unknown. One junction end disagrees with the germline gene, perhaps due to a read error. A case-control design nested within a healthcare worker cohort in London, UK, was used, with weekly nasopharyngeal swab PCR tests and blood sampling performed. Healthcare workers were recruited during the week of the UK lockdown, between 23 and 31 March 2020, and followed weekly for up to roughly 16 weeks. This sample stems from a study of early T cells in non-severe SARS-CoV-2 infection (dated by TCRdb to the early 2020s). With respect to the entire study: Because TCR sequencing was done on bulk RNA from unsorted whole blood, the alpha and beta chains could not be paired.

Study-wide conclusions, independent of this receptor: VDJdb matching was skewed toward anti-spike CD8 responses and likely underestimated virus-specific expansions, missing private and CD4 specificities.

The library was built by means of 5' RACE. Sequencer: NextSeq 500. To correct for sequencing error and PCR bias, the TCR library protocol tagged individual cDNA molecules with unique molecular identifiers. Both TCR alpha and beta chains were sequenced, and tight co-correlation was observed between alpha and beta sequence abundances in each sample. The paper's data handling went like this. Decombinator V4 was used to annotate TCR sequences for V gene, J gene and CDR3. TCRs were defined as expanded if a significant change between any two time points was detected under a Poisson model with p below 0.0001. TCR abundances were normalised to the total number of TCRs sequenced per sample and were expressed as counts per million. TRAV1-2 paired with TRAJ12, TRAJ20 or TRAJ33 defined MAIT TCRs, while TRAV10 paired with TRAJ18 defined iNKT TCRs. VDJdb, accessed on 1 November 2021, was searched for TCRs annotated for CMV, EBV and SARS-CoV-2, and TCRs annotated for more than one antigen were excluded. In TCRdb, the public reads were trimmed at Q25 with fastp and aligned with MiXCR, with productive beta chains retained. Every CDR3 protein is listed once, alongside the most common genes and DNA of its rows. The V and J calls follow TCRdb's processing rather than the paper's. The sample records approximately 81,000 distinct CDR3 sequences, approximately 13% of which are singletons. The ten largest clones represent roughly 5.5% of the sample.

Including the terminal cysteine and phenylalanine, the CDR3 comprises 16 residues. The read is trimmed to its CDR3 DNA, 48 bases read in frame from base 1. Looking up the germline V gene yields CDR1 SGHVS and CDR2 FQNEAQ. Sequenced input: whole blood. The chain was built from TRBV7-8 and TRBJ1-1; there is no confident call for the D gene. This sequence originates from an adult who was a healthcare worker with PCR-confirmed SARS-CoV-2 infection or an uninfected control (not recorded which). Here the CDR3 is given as CVSSLVPDPEWIEAFF. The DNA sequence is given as TGTGTCAGCAGCTTAGTCCCCGATCCAGAGTGGATTGAAGCTTTCTTT.